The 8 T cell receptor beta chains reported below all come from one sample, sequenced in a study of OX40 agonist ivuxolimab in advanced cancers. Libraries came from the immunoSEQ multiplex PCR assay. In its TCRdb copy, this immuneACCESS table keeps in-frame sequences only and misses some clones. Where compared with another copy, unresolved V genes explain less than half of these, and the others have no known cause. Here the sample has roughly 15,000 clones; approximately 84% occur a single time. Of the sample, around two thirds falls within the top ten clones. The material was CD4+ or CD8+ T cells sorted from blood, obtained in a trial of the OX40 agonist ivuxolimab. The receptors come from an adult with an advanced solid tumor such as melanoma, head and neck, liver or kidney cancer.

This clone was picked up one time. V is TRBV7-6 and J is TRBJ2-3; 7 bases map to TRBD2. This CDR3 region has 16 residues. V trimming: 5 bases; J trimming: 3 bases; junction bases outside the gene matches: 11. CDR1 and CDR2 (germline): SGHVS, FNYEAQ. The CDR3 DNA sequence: TGTGCCAGCAGCACCCCTAGCGGAGAGGGGACAGATACGCAGTATTTT. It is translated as CASSTPSGEGTDTQYF.

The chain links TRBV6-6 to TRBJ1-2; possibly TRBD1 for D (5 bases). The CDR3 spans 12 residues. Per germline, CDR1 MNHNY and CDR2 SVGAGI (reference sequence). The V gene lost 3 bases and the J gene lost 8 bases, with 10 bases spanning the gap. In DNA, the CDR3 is TGTGCCAGCAGTTATGACAGACTGGGCTACACCTTC. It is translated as CASSYDRLGYTF.

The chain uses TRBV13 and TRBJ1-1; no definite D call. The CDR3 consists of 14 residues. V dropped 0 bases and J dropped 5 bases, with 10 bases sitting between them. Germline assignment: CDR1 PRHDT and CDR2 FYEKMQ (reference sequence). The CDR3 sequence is CASSLGSGLTEAFF. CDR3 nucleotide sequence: TGTGCCAGCAGCTTAGGATCTGGGTTAACTGAAGCTTTCTTT.

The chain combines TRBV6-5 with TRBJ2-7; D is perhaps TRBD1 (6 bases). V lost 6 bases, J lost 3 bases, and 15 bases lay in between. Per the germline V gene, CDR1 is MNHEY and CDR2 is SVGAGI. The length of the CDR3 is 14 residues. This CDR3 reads CASSPGPGVYEQYF. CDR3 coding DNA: TGTGCCAGCAGCCCCGGGCCAGGGGTCTACGAGCAGTACTTC.

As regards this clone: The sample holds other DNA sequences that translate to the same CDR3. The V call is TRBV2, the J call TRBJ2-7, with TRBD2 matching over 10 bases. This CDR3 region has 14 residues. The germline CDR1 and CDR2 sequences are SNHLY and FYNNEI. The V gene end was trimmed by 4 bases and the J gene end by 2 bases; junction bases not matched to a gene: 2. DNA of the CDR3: TGTGCCAGCAGTGTACTAGCGGGGCCCTACGAGCAGTACTTC. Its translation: CASSVLAGPYEQYF.

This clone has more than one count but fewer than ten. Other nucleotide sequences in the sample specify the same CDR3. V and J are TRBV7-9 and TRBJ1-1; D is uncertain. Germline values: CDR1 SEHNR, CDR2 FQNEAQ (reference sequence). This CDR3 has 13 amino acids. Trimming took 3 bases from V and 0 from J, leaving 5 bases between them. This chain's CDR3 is CASSLGMNTEAFF. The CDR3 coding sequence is TGTGCCAGCAGCTTGGGGATGAACACTGAAGCTTTCTTT.

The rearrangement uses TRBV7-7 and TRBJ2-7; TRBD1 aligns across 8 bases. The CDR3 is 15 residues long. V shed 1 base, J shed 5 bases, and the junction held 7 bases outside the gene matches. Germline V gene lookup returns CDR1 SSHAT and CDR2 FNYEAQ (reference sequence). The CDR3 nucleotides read TGTGCCAGCAGCTTAGGAATGGACAGGGCCCACGAGCAGTACTTC. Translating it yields CASSLGMDRAHEQYF.

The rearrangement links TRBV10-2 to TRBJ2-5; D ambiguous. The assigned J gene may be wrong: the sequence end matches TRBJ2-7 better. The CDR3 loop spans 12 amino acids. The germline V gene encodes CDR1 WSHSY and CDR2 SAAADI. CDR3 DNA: TGCGCCAGCAGTTACAGCTCCTACGAGCAGTACTTC. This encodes CASSYSSYEQYF.